This T cell receptor (beta chain) was documented in a study of shared clonotypes between healthy human individuals. Details on this clone: Its antigen is unidentified.

Naive-designated CD8 cells lacked CD45RO, were positively enriched for CCR7, and omitted terminally differentiated effector memory CD45RA+ cells. Only Caucasian adults living in Nashville, Tennessee made up the donor group. The study, taken as a whole, reports: Sharing across four donors was highest in naive CD4 (around 5%) and lowest in memory CD8 (0.4%).

The CDR3 is 15 residues long. V shed 6 bases, J shed 5 bases, and the junction held 7 bases outside the gene matches. Germline CDR1 reads MNHEY; CDR2 reads SMNVEV (reference sequence). Replicate PCRs for sorted subsets used approximately 220 ng DNA; this equaled about 30,000 T cell genomes. Sequenced by immunoSEQ multiplex PCR; TCRdb stores in-frame clones only, minus some. The repertoire has just over 2,000,000 clones, approximately 94% of them found once; the top ten carry roughly 1.1%. The sample taken for sequencing was naive CD8+ T cells sorted from blood. This TCR came from a man aged 18-30 years in good health. The V and J genes are TRBV27 and TRBJ2-3, with TRBD2 matching 11 bases. Here the CDR3 DNA reads TGTGCCAGCAGGGTACTAGCGGGAGAAGGAGATACGCAGTATTTT. Translating it yields CASRVLAGEGDTQYF.